Included here is one T cell receptor beta chain sequence, with context. Both 60 Vbeta primers and 13 Jbeta primers went into the PCR. Only in-frame clones appear in the TCRdb table, and some are missing; sequencing was by immunoSEQ multiplex PCR. The sample is made up of about 140,000 clones, and the top ten hold 0.9% to 1% of it. These data belong to a study of cytomegalovirus exposure and HLA in healthy donors. This CDR3 contains 17 residues. The junction had 10 bases not matched to a gene; V was cut back by 5 bases and J by 7 bases. Germline V gives CDR1 KGHSH, CDR2 LQKENI. Sequenced: PBMCs. The receptor was isolated from a male donor in good health and CMV-seronegative. The chain carries TRBV18 and TRBJ2-1; 14 bases match TRBD2. The CDR3 coding sequence is TGTGCCAGCTCATCAGCCCCCGGGACTAGCGGGAGAAATGAGCAGTTCTTC. As protein: CASSSAPGTSGRNEQFF. The variable domain in full, with the rest retrieved from reference TRBV18 and TRBJ2-1, is NAGVMQNPRHLVRRRGQEARLRCSPMKGHSHVYWYRQLPEEGLKFMVYLQKENIIDESGMPKERFSAEFPKEGPSILRIQQVVRGDSAAYFCASSSAPGTSGRNEQFFGPGTRLTVL.